This record looks at one TCR beta chain sequence and its context. Its specificity is unknown. The CDR3 runs to 15 residues. Per the germline V gene, CDR1 is SGHTA and CDR2 is FQGNSA. Trimming took 4 bases from V and 1 from J, leaving 11 bases between them. TCRdb's copy holds only in-frame clones and misses some; the assay was immunoSEQ multiplex PCR. The table shows 120,000 or so clones, with 86% occurring only once. This sample is drawn from a study of T cell responses to AZD1222 COVID-19 vaccine. Overall study results and limits: Reportedly, close to half of spike-specific TCRs are directed against unmutated variant regions. Baseline seropositivity occurred in only a handful of AZD1222 recipients. Most donors were white British, females outnumbered males, and clonal diversity was possibly underestimated.

V usage is TRBV7-2 and J usage is TRBJ1-3; D gene unclear. Source: peripheral blood, taken 28 days after the second AZD1222 dose. This TCR was sampled from an adult who received the AZD1222 COVID-19 vaccine. The CDR3 sequence: CASSSFTYSGNTIYF. The CDR3 region has the DNA TGTGCCAGCAGCTCCTTCACATATTCTGGAAACACCATATATTTT. Full variable domain (outside the CDR3, taken from reference TRBV7-2 and TRBJ1-3): GAGVSQSPSNKVTEKGKDVELRCDPISGHTALYWYRQSLGQGLEFLIYFQGNSAPDKSGLPSDRFSAERTGGSVSTLTIQRTQQEDSAVYLCASSSFTYSGNTIYFGEGSWLTVV.